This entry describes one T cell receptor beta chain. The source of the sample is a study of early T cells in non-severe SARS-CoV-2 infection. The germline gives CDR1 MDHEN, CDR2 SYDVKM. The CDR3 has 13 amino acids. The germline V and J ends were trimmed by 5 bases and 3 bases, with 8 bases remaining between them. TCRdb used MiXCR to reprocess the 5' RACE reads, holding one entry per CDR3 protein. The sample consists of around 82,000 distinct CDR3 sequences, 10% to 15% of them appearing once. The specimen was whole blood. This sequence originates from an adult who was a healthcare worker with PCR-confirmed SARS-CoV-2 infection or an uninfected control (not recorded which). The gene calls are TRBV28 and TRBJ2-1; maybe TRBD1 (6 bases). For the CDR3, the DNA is TGTGCCAGCAGTACGGGACACTACAATGAGCAGTTCTTC. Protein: CASSTGHYNEQFF.